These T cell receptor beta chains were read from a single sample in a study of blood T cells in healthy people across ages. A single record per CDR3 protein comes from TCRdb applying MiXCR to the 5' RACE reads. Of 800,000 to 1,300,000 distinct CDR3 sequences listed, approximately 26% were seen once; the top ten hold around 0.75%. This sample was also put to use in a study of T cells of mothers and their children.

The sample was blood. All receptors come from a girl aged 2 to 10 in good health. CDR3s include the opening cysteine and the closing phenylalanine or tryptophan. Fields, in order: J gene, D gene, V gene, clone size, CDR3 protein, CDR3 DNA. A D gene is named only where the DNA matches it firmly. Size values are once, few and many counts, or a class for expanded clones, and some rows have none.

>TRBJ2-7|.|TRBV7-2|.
CASSFNARASYEQYF
TGTGCCAGCAGCTTTAATGCCCGGGCTTCCTACGAGCAGTACTTC
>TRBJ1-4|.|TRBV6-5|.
CASSYSSTGRPEKLFF
TGTGCCAGCAGTTACTCCTCGACAGGTCGTCCCGAAAAACTGTTTTTT
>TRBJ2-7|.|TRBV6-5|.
CASSYGMSYEQYF
TGTGCCAGCAGTTACGGGATGTCCTACGAGCAGTACTTC
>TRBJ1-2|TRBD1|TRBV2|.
CASSIGQGRDGYTF
TGTGCCAGCAGTATAGGACAGGGTAGGGATGGCTACACCTTC
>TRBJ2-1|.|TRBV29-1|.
CSTGSQILYNEQFF
TGCAGTACCGGCAGTCAGATACTCTACAATGAGCAGTTCTTC
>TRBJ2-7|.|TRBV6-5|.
CATSQGYEQYF
TGTGCCACCTCCCAGGGCTACGAGCAGTACTTC
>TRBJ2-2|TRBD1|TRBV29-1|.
CSGTGYTGELFF
TGCAGCGGGACAGGGTACACCGGGGAGCTGTTTTTT
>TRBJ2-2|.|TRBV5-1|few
CASTGGQDTGELFF
TGCGCCAGCACTGGAGGCCAGGACACCGGGGAGCTGTTTTTT
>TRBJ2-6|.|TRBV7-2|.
CASSRPWGSNSGANVLTF
TGTGCCAGCAGCCGGCCCTGGGGCTCAAACTCTGGGGCCAACGTCCTGACTTTC
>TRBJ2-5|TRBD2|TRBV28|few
CASSSRLAVEETQYF
TGTGCCAGCAGCTCAAGACTAGCGGTCGAAGAGACCCAGTACTTC
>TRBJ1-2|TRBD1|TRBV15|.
CATSMPYRGDGYTF
TGTGCCACCAGCATGCCTTACAGGGGTGATGGCTACACCTTC
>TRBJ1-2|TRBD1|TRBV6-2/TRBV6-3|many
CASSVTGDGYTF
TGTGCCAGCAGCGTGACAGGGGATGGCTACACCTTC
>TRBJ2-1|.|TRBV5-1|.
CASSLRLSPYNEQFF
TGCGCCAGCAGCCTCCGACTGTCTCCCTACAATGAGCAGTTCTTC
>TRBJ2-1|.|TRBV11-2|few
CASSSYPEGRDRDNEQFF
TGTGCCAGCAGCTCCTATCCAGAAGGGCGGGACCGAGACAATGAGCAGTTCTTC
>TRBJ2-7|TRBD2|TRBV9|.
CASSVSGGAGEQYF
TGTGCCAGCAGCGTTAGCGGGGGGGCCGGTGAGCAGTACTTC
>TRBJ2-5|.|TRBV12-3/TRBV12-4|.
CASSGRTGKVPRGETQYF
TGTGCCAGCAGCGGTCGGACGGGAAAGGTCCCTCGGGGAGAGACCCAGTACTTC
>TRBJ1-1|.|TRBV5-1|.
CASSLGVTGKAEAFF
TGCGCCAGCAGCTTGGGGGTTACGGGGAAGGCTGAAGCTTTCTTT
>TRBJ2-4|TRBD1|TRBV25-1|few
CASSEGTGNPKNIQYF
TGTGCCAGCAGTGAAGGGACAGGGAATCCCAAAAACATTCAGTACTTC
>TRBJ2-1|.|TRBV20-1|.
CSVTSSGNEQFF
TGTAGTGTTACATCTTCAGGGAATGAGCAGTTCTTC
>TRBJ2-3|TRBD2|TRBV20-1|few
CSARFSGRASRIADTQYF
TGCAGTGCCAGATTTAGCGGGAGGGCCTCAAGGATAGCAGATACGCAGTATTTT
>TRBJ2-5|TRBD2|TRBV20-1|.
CSDRLAAIPQETQYF
TGCAGTGATAGACTAGCGGCTATTCCCCAAGAGACCCAGTACTTC
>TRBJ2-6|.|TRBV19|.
CASSVLAGPLAGGANVLTF
TGTGCCAGTAGTGTTTTGGCCGGGCCCTTAGCTGGTGGGGCCAACGTCCTGACTTTC
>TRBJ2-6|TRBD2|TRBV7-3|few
CASSPAGGVSGANVLTF
TGTGCCAGCAGCCCTGCGGGGGGGGTCTCTGGGGCCAACGTCCTGACTTTC
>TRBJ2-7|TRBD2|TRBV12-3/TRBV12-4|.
CASSLGGSNEQYF
TGTGCCAGCAGTTTAGGCGGGAGTAACGAGCAGTACTTC
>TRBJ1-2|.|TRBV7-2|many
CASSLAEGISYGYTF
TGTGCCAGCAGCTTAGCGGAGGGGATCTCCTATGGCTACACCTTC
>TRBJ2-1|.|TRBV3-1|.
CASSQKQLVPGEQFF
TGTGCCAGCAGCCAAAAACAACTAGTCCCGGGGGAGCAGTTCTTC
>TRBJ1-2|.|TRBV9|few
CASSASNRDIPGGYTF
TGTGCCAGCAGCGCGTCCAATCGGGACATCCCGGGTGGCTACACCTTC
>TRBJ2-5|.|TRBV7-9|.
CASRTAQETQYF
TGTGCCAGCAGGACAGCTCAAGAGACCCAGTACTTC
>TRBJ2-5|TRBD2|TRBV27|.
CASSLGASGGTQETQYF
TGTGCCAGCAGTTTAGGGGCTAGCGGGGGAACACAAGAGACCCAGTACTTC
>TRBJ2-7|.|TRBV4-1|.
CASSHGVGEQYF
TGCGCCAGCAGCCACGGGGTCGGAGAGCAGTACTTC
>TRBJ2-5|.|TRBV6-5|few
CASSYTSQETQYF
TGTGCCAGCAGTTACACCAGTCAAGAGACCCAGTACTTC
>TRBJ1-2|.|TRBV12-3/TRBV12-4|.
CASSPGVRAVGYGYTF
TGTGCCAGCAGCCCCGGGGTTCGGGCGGTAGGGTATGGCTACACCTTC
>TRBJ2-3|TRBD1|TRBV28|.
CASSLGPRQGVTDTQYF
TGTGCCAGCAGTTTGGGACCAAGACAGGGGGTCACAGATACGCAGTATTTT
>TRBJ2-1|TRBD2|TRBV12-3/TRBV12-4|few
CASSFYGGGGGEQFF
TGTGCCAGCAGTTTTTACGGGGGGGGAGGAGGTGAGCAGTTCTTC
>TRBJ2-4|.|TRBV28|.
CASSLSEYSAKNIQYF
TGTGCCAGCAGTCTTTCCGAATATTCAGCCAAAAACATTCAGTACTTC
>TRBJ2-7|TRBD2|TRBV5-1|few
CASSLGLEYEQYF
TGCGCCAGCAGCCTCGGACTAGAGTACGAGCAGTACTTC
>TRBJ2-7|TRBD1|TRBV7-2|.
CASSFRGLREQYF
TGTGCCAGCAGCTTCAGGGGGCTGAGGGAGCAGTACTTC
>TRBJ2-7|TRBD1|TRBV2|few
CASGDRALYEQYF
TGTGCCAGCGGGGACAGGGCGTTATACGAGCAGTACTTC
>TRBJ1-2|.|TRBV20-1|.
CSARDPWVTGQLNYGYTF
TGCAGTGCTAGAGATCCGTGGGTGACCGGACAGCTTAACTATGGCTACACCTTC
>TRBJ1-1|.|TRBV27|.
CASSLSSILIVSEAFF
TGTGCCAGCAGTTTATCATCAATCTTAATCGTCTCTGAAGCTTTCTTT
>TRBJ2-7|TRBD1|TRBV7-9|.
CASSSTGGRNEQYF
TGTGCCAGCAGTTCAACAGGGGGCAGAAACGAGCAGTACTTC
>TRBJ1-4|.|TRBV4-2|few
CASSQSREKLFF
TGTGCCAGCAGCCAATCGCGAGAAAAACTGTTTTTT
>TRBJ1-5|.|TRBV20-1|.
CSASLENQPQHF
TGCAGTGCTAGTTTAGAAAATCAGCCCCAGCATTTT
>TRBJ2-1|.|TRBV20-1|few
CSVVGSSYNEQFF
TGCAGTGTCGTCGGGAGCTCCTACAATGAGCAGTTCTTC
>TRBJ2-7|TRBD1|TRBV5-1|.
CASSSQGAPRYEQYF
TGCGCCAGCAGCTCCCAGGGGGCGCCCCGCTACGAGCAGTACTTC
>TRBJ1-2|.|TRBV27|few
CASSFRQERYGYTF
TGTGCCAGCAGTTTCAGACAGGAACGTTATGGCTACACCTTC
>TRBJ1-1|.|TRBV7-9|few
CASSVPIPTGPENTEAFF
TGTGCCAGCAGCGTCCCCATCCCGACGGGGCCAGAGAACACTGAAGCTTTCTTT
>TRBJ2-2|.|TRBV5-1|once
CASSLSVSNTGELFF
TGCGCCAGCAGCTTGTCGGTATCGAACACCGGGGAGCTGTTTTTT
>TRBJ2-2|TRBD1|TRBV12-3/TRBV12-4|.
CASSLGTADTGELFF
TGTGCCAGCAGTTTGGGGACAGCTGACACCGGGGAGCTGTTTTTT
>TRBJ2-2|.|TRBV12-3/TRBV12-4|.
CASSLWSRGGTGELFF
TGTGCCAGCAGTTTATGGTCCAGGGGGGGCACCGGGGAGCTGTTTTTT
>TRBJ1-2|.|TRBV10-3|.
CAISDWGRGYGYTF
TGTGCCATCAGTGATTGGGGCAGGGGATATGGCTACACCTTC
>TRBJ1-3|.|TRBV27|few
CASIYPGTGNTIYF
TGTGCCAGCATCTACCCCGGGACAGGAAACACCATATATTTT
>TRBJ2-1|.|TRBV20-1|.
CSAGLRDPSVLYNEQFF
TGCAGTGCTGGACTCCGGGATCCTTCCGTCCTCTACAATGAGCAGTTCTTC
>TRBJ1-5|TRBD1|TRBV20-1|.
CSTGNRGQPQHF
TGCAGTACGGGAAACAGGGGTCAGCCCCAGCATTTT
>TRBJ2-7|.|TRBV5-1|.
CASSLGPHLYEQYF
TGCGCCAGCAGCTTGGGACCCCATCTTTACGAGCAGTACTTC